Below, 5 T cell receptor beta chains from the same sample are listed, as sequenced in a study of T cell repertoires in cytomegalovirus infection. Their antigens are not known. From the reads, TCRdb called clonotypes with MiXCR, one entry per CDR3 protein. The sample yields roughly 730,000 distinct CDR3 sequences, 30% to 40% seen once. The specimen was cultured PBMCs, collected from culture after CMV antigen stimulation. These receptors were taken from a human donor in good health (CMV status not recorded). Some clones in this sample may be carry-over from other donors' samples.

The chain employs TRBV4-3 and TRBJ2-5; no clear D gene. The ends were cut back, 0 bases at V and 5 bases at J, with 7 bases in the middle. From germline, CDR1 is LGHNA and CDR2 YSLEER. There are 13 residues in the CDR3. The CDR3 bases are TGCGCCAGCAGCCAAGACGTTTCGGAGACCCAGTACTTC. Its protein product is CASSQDVSETQYF.

The V call is TRBV11-1, the J call TRBJ1-1; the D is unclear. The germline V and J ends were trimmed by 5 bases and 1 base, with 11 bases remaining between them. The germline CDR1 and CDR2 sequences are SGHAT and FQDESV (reference sequence). This CDR3 spans 14 amino acids. CDR3: CASSPGWQNTEAFF. Here the CDR3 DNA reads TGTGCCAGCAGCCCCGGCTGGCAGAACACTGAAGCTTTCTTT.

In nucleotides, the CDR3 is TGTGCCAGCAGTTATCTAGCGGTTCCCTCCTACGAGCAGTACTTC. It specifies CASSYLAVPSYEQYF. This chain joins TRBV14 and TRBJ2-7; 7 bases map to TRBD2. The germline V gene encodes CDR1 SGHDN and CDR2 FVKESK. The CDR3 length is 15 residues. Germline trimming cut 6 bases from V and 0 bases from J; bases unmatched to any gene: 8.

This clonotype was seen many times. The chain employs TRBV7-2 and TRBJ2-3, with 10 nucleotides matching TRBD1. Losses at the gene ends were 1 base for V and 0 bases for J; bases not matched to a gene: 22. The germline V gene encodes CDR1 SGHTA and CDR2 FQGNSA. The CDR3 runs to 23 residues. CDR3 nucleotides: TGTGCCAGCAGCTTAGTTTTGGGGGAAGAACGGGACAGGGGCGAACCTAGCACAGATACGCAGTATTTT. It yields the protein CASSLVLGEERDRGEPSTDTQYF.

This clonotype was observed a handful of times. This chain uses TRBV24-1 with TRBJ1-2; 9 bases map to TRBD1. This CDR3 has 13 amino acids. Trimming cost V 6 bases and J 4 bases; bases outside gene matches: 2. Germline-derived CDR1 and CDR2 are KGHDR and SFDVKD. DNA of the CDR3: TGTGCCACCAGTCCGGGACAGGGCTATGGCTACACCTTC. Its translation is CATSPGQGYGYTF.